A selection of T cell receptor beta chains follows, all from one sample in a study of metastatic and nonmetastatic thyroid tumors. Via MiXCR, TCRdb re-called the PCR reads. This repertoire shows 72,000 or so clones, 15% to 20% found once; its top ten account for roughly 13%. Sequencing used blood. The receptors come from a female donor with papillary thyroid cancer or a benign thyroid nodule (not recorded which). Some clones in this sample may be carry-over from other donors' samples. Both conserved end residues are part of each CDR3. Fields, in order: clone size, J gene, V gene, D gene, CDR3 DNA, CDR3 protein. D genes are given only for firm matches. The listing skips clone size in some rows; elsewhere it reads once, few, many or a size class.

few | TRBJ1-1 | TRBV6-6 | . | TGTGCCAGCAGTTACTCGAGGCATTTGAACACTGAAGCTTTCTTT | CASSYSRHLNTEAFF
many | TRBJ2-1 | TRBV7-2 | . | TGTGCCAGCGGGGCCCTCCTGACCCACAATGAGCAGTTCTTC | CASGALLTHNEQFF
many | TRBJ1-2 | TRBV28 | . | TGTGCCAGCAGACCGGGCCCAGCCTATGGCTACACCTTC | CASRPGPAYGYTF
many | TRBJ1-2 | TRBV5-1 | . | TGCGCCAGCAGCTTTCCCGGAAACTATGGCTACACCTTC | CASSFPGNYGYTF
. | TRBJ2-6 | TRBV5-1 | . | TGCGCCAGCAGCTTGGCAGTCCCAGGGACGTCTGGGGCCAACGTCCTGACTTTC | CASSLAVPGTSGANVLTF
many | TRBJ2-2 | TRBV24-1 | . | TGTGCCACCAGTGAGTGGGAGAACACCGGGGAGCTGTTTTTT | CATSEWENTGELFF
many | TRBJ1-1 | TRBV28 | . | TGTGCCAGCACCCCGCGGATAAACACTGAAGCTTTCTTT | CASTPRINTEAFF
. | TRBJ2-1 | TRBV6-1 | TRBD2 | TGTGCCAGCAGTGCCGGACTAGCGGGAGCTGAGCAGTTCTTC | CASSAGLAGAEQFF
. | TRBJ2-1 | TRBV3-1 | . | TGTGCCAGCAGCCATGGCGGAGAGCAGTTCTTC | CASSHGGEQFF
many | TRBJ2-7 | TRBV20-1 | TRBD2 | TGCAGTGCTAGAGATAGCGGGAGCTCCTACGAGCAGTACTTC | CSARDSGSSYEQYF
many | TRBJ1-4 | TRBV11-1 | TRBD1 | TGTGCCAGCAGCGTTGGTACAGGGGCGAAGGAAAAACTGTTTTTT | CASSVGTGAKEKLFF
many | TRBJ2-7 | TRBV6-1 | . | TGTGCCAGCAACGGGGGAAGTACCCACGAGCAGTACTTC | CASNGGSTHEQYF
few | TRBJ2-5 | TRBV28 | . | TGTCCCAGCACAGACAACCAAGAGACCCAGTACTTC | CPSTDNQETQYF
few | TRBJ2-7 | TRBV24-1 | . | TGTGCCACCAGGCGACTACTCTCCTACGAGCAGTACTTC | CATRRLLSYEQYF
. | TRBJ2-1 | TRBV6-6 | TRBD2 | TGTGCCAGCAGCTCCTATGGACTAGCGGGAGGGTACAATGAGCAGTTCTTC | CASSSYGLAGGYNEQFF
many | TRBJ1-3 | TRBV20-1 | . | TGCAGTGCTAGAGAGGCATCCGGCTCTGGAAACACCATATATTTT | CSAREASGSGNTIYF
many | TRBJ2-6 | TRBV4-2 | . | TGTGCCAGCAGCCAGGCTGACGCGAGGAACAGGGAAACTGGGGCCAACGTCCTGACTTTC | CASSQADARNRETGANVLTF
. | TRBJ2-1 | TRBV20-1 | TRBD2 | TGCAGTGCTAGATCTAGCGGGATGAATGAGCAGTTCTTC | CSARSSGMNEQFF
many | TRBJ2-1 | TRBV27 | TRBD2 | TGTGCCAGCAGCCCCGGGGGGGGGCGGGAGGACTACAATGAGCAGTTCTTC | CASSPGGGREDYNEQFF
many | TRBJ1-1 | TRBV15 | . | TGTGCCACCAGCAGGGGGGCGCAGGGGCAGACTGAAGCTTTCTTT | CATSRGAQGQTEAFF
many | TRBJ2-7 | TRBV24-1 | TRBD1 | TGTGCCACCAGTGATCCGGGACAGGCCCATTACGAGCAGTACTTC | CATSDPGQAHYEQYF
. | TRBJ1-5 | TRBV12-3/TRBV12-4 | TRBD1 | TGTGCCAGCAGTGGACAGGGGAACCAGCCCCAGCATTTT | CASSGQGNQPQHF
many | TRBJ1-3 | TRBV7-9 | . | TGTGCCAGCAGCTTAACGCTTTACTCTGGAAACACCATATATTTT | CASSLTLYSGNTIYF
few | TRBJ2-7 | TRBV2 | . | TGTGCCAGCAAGAGGGGCGGGGGCCGCTACGAGCAGTACTTC | CASKRGGGRYEQYF
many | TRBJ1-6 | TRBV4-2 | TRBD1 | TGTGCCAGCAGCCAAGGACAGGGGGGAAATTCACCCCTCCACTTT | CASSQGQGGNSPLHF
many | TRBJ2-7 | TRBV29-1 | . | TGCAGCGTTAAAGGGGGCCTGGGGGGCCCCTACGAGCAGTACTTC | CSVKGGLGGPYEQYF